A single sample gave rise to the 21 T cell receptor beta chains below, sequenced in a study of STAT3 mutations in large granular lymphocyte leukemia. Whole-study findings and limits: At least one immunodominant TCR beta clonotype appeared in every T-cell large granular lymphocyte leukemia patient.

These TCRs' antigens remain unknown. The method was immunoSEQ multiplex PCR; TCRdb's version includes in-frame clones alone and lacks a portion of them. The sample includes around 15,000 clones, 85% to 95% of them seen just once. The sample consisted of peripheral blood mononuclear cells. The receptors derive from a woman in her forties or fifties with T-cell large granular lymphocyte leukemia. Some clones in this sample may be carry-over from other donors' samples.

This clone has a single count. The rearrangement joins TRBV30 to TRBJ2-7; D assignment may be TRBD1 or TRBD2 (5 bases each). The germline V and J ends were trimmed by 2 bases and 7 bases, with 18 bases remaining between them. Germline assignment: CDR1 GTSNPN and CDR2 SVGIG (reference sequence). This CDR3 has 14 residues. The CDR3 is CAWSSRDGLGEQYF. CDR3 nucleotides: TGTGCCTGGAGTTCCCGGGACGGCCTAGGGGAGCAGTACTTC. Together with reference TRBV30 and TRBJ2-7, the CDR3 gives the full variable domain: SQTIHQWPATLVQPVGSPLSLECTVEGTSNPNLYWYRQAAGRGLQLLFYSVGIGQISSEVPQNLSASRPQDRQFILSSKKLLLSDSGFYLCAWSSRDGLGEQYFGPGTRLTVT.

V and J are TRBV18 and TRBJ2-2; unclear D gene. The CDR3 sequence is 14 residues long. The V end lost 4 bases, the J end lost 2 bases, and 8 bases lay between the germline ends. Germline CDR1 and CDR2: KGHSH and LQKENI. The CDR3 region has the DNA TGTGCCAGCTCACAAGGAACCAACACCGGGGAGCTGTTTTTT. It specifies CASSQGTNTGELFF.

The chain has TRBV11-3 and TRBJ2-3; the D is unclear. Germline CDR1 is SGHNT and CDR2 is YENEEA. V lost 1 base to trimming and J lost 6 bases, with 8 bases between them. The CDR3 is 13 residues long. The CDR3 sequence: CASSLGRFDTQYF. DNA of the CDR3: TGTGCCAGCAGCTTAGGCAGGTTCGATACGCAGTATTTT.

V usage is TRBV5-1 and J usage is TRBJ2-2, with 7 bases aligning to TRBD1. J gave up 3 bases and V 2 bases, and 7 bases lay outside the gene matches. The length of the CDR3 is 16 residues. Germline V gene data show CDR1 as SGHRS and CDR2 as YFSETQ. For the CDR3, the DNA is TGCGCCAGCAGCTTTCAGACAGGGCGTTACACCGGGGAGCTGTTTTTT. Translating gives CASSFQTGRYTGELFF. The whole variable domain, filled in from reference TRBV5-1 and TRBJ2-2, reads KAGVTQTPRYLIKTRGQQVTLSCSPISGHRSVSWYQQTPGQGLQFLFEYFSETQRNKGNFPGRFSGRQFSNSRSEMNVSTLELGDSALYLCASSFQTGRYTGELFFGEGSRLTVL.

The V call is TRBV28, the J call TRBJ2-3, with 13 bases that match TRBD2. Germline loops: CDR1 MDHEN, CDR2 SYDVKM. The CDR3 spans 17 residues. The J segment lost 6 bases and the V segment lost 6 bases, leaving 12 bases of the junction unmatched. The CDR3 sequence is CASSTIRTSGSRDTQYF. The CDR3 DNA is TGTGCCAGCAGCACAATCAGGACTAGCGGGAGTAGGGATACGCAGTATTTT.

The V and J genes are TRBV11-2 and TRBJ2-1; 11 positions agree with TRBD2. Germline CDR1 reads SGHAT; CDR2 reads FQNNGV. Unmatched junction bases numbered 4, after V lost 5 bases and J lost 4 bases. The CDR3 has 15 residues. The CDR3 region has the DNA TGTGCCAGCAGCCCGCGGACTAGCGGGTACAATGAGCAGTTCTTC. Amino acids: CASSPRTSGYNEQFF. The full variable domain, completed using reference TRBV11-2 and TRBJ2-1, is EAGVAQSPRYKIIEKRQSVAFWCNPISGHATLYWYQQILGQGPKLLIQFQNNGVVDDSQLPKDRFSAERLKGVDSTLKIQPAKLEDSAVYLCASSPRTSGYNEQFFGPGTRLTVL.

This clone appeared a single time. The chain couples TRBV7-2 to TRBJ2-7; D could derive from TRBD1 or TRBD2 (5 bases each). The CDR3 length is 15 residues. V was pared by 1 base and J by 4 bases, with 14 bases between. The germline gives CDR1 SGHTA, CDR2 FQGNSA. The CDR3 protein is CASSLEPRDGYEQYF. CDR3 coding DNA: TGTGCCAGCAGCTTAGAACCCCGGGACGGATACGAGCAGTACTTC.

The chain combines TRBV25-1 with TRBJ1-1; D remains unclear. V lost 5 bases, J lost 3 bases, and 10 bases lay in between. Per germline, CDR1 MGHDK and CDR2 SYGVNS. The CDR3 consists of 13 residues. CDR3 loop: CASSPFRDTEAFF. The CDR3 bases are TGTGCCAGCAGTCCCTTTCGGGACACTGAAGCTTTCTTT.

This chain uses TRBV2 with TRBJ2-7, with D unresolved. V was pared by 5 bases and J by 1 base, with 12 bases between. In germline, CDR1 is SNHLY, CDR2 FYNNEI. The CDR3 runs to 14 residues. CDR3 nucleotide sequence: TGTGCCAGCAGTCAGGTGGACCAGTCCTACGAGCAGTACTTC. This translates into CASSQVDQSYEQYF.

V is TRBV30 and J is TRBJ1-2; 8 bases fit TRBD1. The CDR3 loop spans 17 amino acids. Trimming cost V 5 bases and J 5 bases; bases outside gene matches: 19. Germline assignment: CDR1 GTSNPN and CDR2 SVGIG (reference sequence). CDR3 in DNA: TGTGCCTGGGGCCGGGACAGGTATCCCACCAGCGGGTATGGCTACACCTTC. Translation: CAWGRDRYPTSGYGYTF.

The J gene is TRBJ2-7, the V gene TRBV10-3; no clear D gene. Germline V gives CDR1 ENHRY, CDR2 SYGVKD. The CDR3 has 11 amino acids. The germline V and J ends were trimmed by 4 bases and 5 bases, with 6 bases remaining between them. The chain's CDR3 is CAISVGNEQYF. The CDR3 coding sequence is TGTGCCATCAGTGTCGGTAACGAGCAGTACTTC.

V usage is TRBV12-5 and J usage is TRBJ1-1, with 9 bases fitting TRBD1. The germline gives CDR1 LGHNT, CDR2 FRNRAP. Trimming took 6 bases from V and 4 from J; bases not matched to a gene: 12. The CDR3 is made up of 16 amino acids. The CDR3 spells CASGLHRGQGITEAFF. Written as DNA, the CDR3 is TGTGCTAGTGGGCTCCACAGGGGGCAAGGAATCACTGAAGCTTTCTTT.

The J gene is TRBJ2-7, the V gene TRBV11-2; TRBD1 or TRBD2 may be the D gene (6 bases each). The germline V gene has CDR1 SGHAT and CDR2 FQNNGV. Trimming removed 5 bases at V and 7 bases at J, with 18 bases between. This CDR3 has 14 residues. The CDR3 nucleotides are TGTGCCAGCAGCCCCGGGGGCGCGAGTGGTGAGCAGTACTTC. Its translation: CASSPGGASGEQYF.

The rearrangement links TRBV30 to TRBJ1-1; the D is unclear. The CDR3 sequence is 13 residues long. V was clipped by 2 bases and J by 5 bases, with 12 bases between them. CDR1 is GTSNPN, CDR2 SVGIG, per germline (reference sequence). The chain's CDR3 is CAWSRAVGTEAFF. CDR3 in DNA: TGTGCCTGGAGTAGGGCCGTGGGGACTGAAGCTTTCTTT.

This sequence joins TRBV4-3 and TRBJ1-1; TRBD1 matches at 8 bases. CDR1 and CDR2 from the germline V gene are LGHNA and YSLEER. The V segment lost 10 bases and the J segment 4 bases; nucleotides outside the gene matches: 17. CDR3 size: 16 residues. The CDR3 DNA is TGCGCCACTCGGCCTGTGGACAGGGAATCGTGCACTGAAGCTTTCTTT. Translating it yields CATRPVDRESCTEAFF.

This chain joins TRBV29-1 and TRBJ2-7; possible D gene TRBD2, 6 bases. The CDR3 contains 11 residues. The germline V and J ends were trimmed by 7 bases and 6 bases, with 13 bases remaining between them. Looked up from germline, CDR1 is SQVTM and CDR2 is ANQGSEA. CDR3 nucleotide sequence: TGCAGCGGGGGGGAGTTGGGCGAGCAGTACTTC. Encoded protein: CSGGELGEQYF.

The rearrangement uses TRBV7-2 and TRBJ1-5; tentatively, D is TRBD1 (5 bases). V was cut by 2 bases and J by 6 bases, with 14 bases left in between. Per germline, CDR1 SGHTA and CDR2 FQGNSA. The CDR3 loop spans 15 amino acids. The CDR3 loop is CASSLHGGAGQPQHF. CDR3 in DNA: TGTGCCAGCAGCTTACACGGAGGGGCAGGTCAGCCCCAGCATTTT.

The V call is TRBV5-8, the J call TRBJ1-1; 7 nucleotides match TRBD1. Germline V lookup: CDR1 SGHTS, CDR2 YDEGEE. CDR3 size: 14 residues. V trimming: 0 bases; J trimming: 5 bases; junction bases outside the gene matches: 4. CDR3 amino acids: CASSLEQGRTEAFF. CDR3 coding DNA: TGTGCCAGCAGCTTGGAACAGGGGAGGACTGAAGCTTTCTTT.

The J gene is TRBJ2-1, the V gene TRBV2, with TRBD2 identical over 10 bases. The CDR3 consists of 16 residues. With V trimmed by 4 bases and J by 2 bases, 5 bases remained unmatched. Germline V gives CDR1 SNHLY, CDR2 FYNNEI. The CDR3 DNA reads as TGTGCCAGCAGTGGGTCTGGACTAGCGGCCTACAATGAGCAGTTCTTC. Its translation: CASSGSGLAAYNEQFF.

The rearrangement uses TRBV9 and TRBJ2-2; possibly TRBD1 or TRBD2 for D (5 bases each). Germline-derived CDR1 and CDR2 are SGDLS and YYNGEE. The CDR3 loop spans 16 amino acids. With 2 bases removed from V and 0 bases from J, the gap between germline ends came to 11 bases. The CDR3 coding sequence is TGTGCCAGCAGCGTCTCGGGACCTACGAACACCGGGGAGCTGTTTTTT. As protein: CASSVSGPTNTGELFF. Using reference TRBV9 and TRBJ2-2 for the parts outside the CDR3, the full variable domain is DSGVTQTPKHLITATGQRVTLRCSPRSGDLSVYWYQQSLDQGLQFLIQYYNGEERAKGNILERFSAQQFPDLHSELNLSSLELGDSALYFCASSVSGPTNTGELFFGEGSRLTVL.

The table lists this clone with a count of one. The V gene is TRBV11-2, the J gene TRBJ1-1; D is uncertain. V dropped 1 base and J dropped 1 base, with 13 bases sitting between them. The CDR3 contains 16 residues. Germline CDR1 reads SGHAT; CDR2 reads FQNNGV. CDR3 DNA sequence: TGTGCCAGCAGCTTAGGGTTCAGTGTCCGGAACACTGAAGCTTTCTTT. This translates into CASSLGFSVRNTEAFF.